This passage covers 28 T cell receptor beta chains from one sample sequenced in a study of patients and donors after allogeneic stem cell transplantation. TCRdb reanalysed the RT-PCR reads using MiXCR and keeps one entry per CDR3 protein. In the table there are about a million distinct CDR3 sequences, roughly 18% of which are singletons. The material sequenced was blood, either unsorted or a sorted T cell fraction (not recorded which). Receptor source: a human donor who was either an allogeneic HSCT recipient or a stem cell or donor lymphocyte infusion donor (not recorded which). It is not recorded whose cells these are; they may come from a transplant donor.

This clonotype showed up many times. The gene calls are TRBV12-3 or TRBV12-4 and TRBJ1-6; D uncertain. The CDR3 totals 14 residues. With 2 bases removed from V and 6 bases from J, the gap between germline ends came to 8 bases. The chain's CDR3 is CASSLSAFNSPLHF. The CDR3 nucleotides are TGTGCCAGCAGTTTATCTGCTTTTAATTCACCCCTCCACTTT.

The genes are TRBV25-1 and TRBJ2-7, with D tentatively TRBD1 (6 bases). Germline V gives CDR1 MGHDK, CDR2 SYGVNS. The CDR3 is 14 amino acids. The germline V and J ends were trimmed by 3 bases and 2 bases, with 11 bases remaining between them. The CDR3 region has the DNA TGTGCCAGCAGTGACGTTGGACAGCCCTACGAGCAGTACTTC. This translates into CASSDVGQPYEQYF.

The J gene is TRBJ2-5, the V gene TRBV5-1; D remains unclear. CDR1 is SGHRS, CDR2 YFSETQ, per germline. This CDR3 has 10 residues. Trimming took off 6 bases at V and 4 bases at J, with 4 bases between the two ends. The CDR3 sequence: CASNRETQYF. In nucleotides, the CDR3 is TGCGCCAGCAACAGAGAGACCCAGTACTTC.

In its sample, this clonotype was seen a few times. This chain links TRBV5-1 with TRBJ2-3; 8 bases agree with TRBD1. From germline, CDR1 is SGHRS and CDR2 YFSETQ. This CDR3 comprises 16 residues. V was pared by 2 bases and J by 1 base, with 6 bases of the junction left unmatched. The CDR3 region has the DNA TGCGCCAGCAGCTTCGCAAAGGGACAGGGCACAGATACGCAGTATTTT. The encoded protein is CASSFAKGQGTDTQYF. The full variable domain, in which reference TRBV5-1 and TRBJ2-3 provide the parts outside the CDR3, is KAGVTQTPRYLIKTRGQQVTLSCSPISGHRSVSWYQQTPGQGLQFLFEYFSETQRNKGNFPGRFSGRQFSNSRSEMNVSTLELGDSALYLCASSFAKGQGTDTQYFGPGTRLTVL.

This chain links TRBV5-1 with TRBJ2-3; D not certain. Germline assignment: CDR1 SGHRS and CDR2 YFSETQ. Deletions cut 4 bases from V and 4 bases from J, with 13 bases between. The CDR3 totals 14 residues. The CDR3 sequence: CASSPLSSSDTQYF. The CDR3 DNA reads TGCGCCAGCAGCCCACTGAGTAGTTCAGATACGCAGTATTTT.

About this clonotype itself: A clone one base away is much larger, so this may be a read error. The V call is TRBV12-3 or TRBV12-4, the J call TRBJ1-2; tentative D call: TRBD1 (6 bases). This CDR3 region has 13 residues. The CDR3 DNA reads TGTGCCAGCAGTCCCGGGACATCCTATGGCTACGCCTTC. Protein product: CASSPGTSYGYAF.

The rearrangement uses TRBV12-3 or TRBV12-4 and TRBJ1-2; 7 nucleotides align to TRBD1. J was trimmed by 1 base and V by 3 bases; bases with no gene match: 8. The CDR3 consists of 16 residues. The CDR3 region is CASSFGTANNNYGYTF. The CDR3 nucleotides read TGTGCCAGCAGTTTCGGGACAGCAAACAATAACTATGGCTACACCTTC.

This chain connects TRBV6-1 to TRBJ1-1; D is undetermined. The germline V gene encodes CDR1 MNHNS and CDR2 SASEGT. V gave up 1 base and J gave up 4 bases, with 10 bases separating them. The CDR3 covers 14 residues. The CDR3 DNA sequence: TGTGCCAGCAGTGAAGACATTCGGCGCACTGAAGCTTTCTTT. This codes for CASSEDIRRTEAFF.

The chain is built from TRBV29-1 and TRBJ1-4; tentatively, D is TRBD1 (5 bases). V was shortened by 7 bases and J by 6 bases, with 15 bases between the two germline ends. Germline loops: CDR1 SQVTM, CDR2 ANQGSEA. The CDR3 is made up of 13 amino acids. The CDR3, as DNA: TGCAGCGCCCCCGGGACTGACGATGAAAAACTGTTTTTT. Its translation: CSAPGTDDEKLFF.

This chain's CDR3 is CASSLSVGDTEAFF. CDR3 nucleotide sequence: TGCGCCAGCAGCTTAAGTGTAGGGGACACTGAAGCTTTCTTT. This chain connects TRBV5-1 to TRBJ1-1, with a tentative D call TRBD1 (5 bases). The CDR3 has 14 residues. Germline CDR1 reads SGHRS; CDR2 reads YFSETQ. V lost 2 bases and J lost 3, with 11 bases in between.

J is TRBJ2-7 and V is TRBV7-2; D might be TRBD1 (6 bases). V was shortened by 0 bases and J by 2 bases, with 14 bases between the two germline ends. Germline V gene data show CDR1 as SGHTA and CDR2 as FQGNSA. This CDR3 has 16 residues. The CDR3 protein is CASSLAPGAITYEQYF. The CDR3 DNA reads as TGTGCCAGCAGCTTAGCACCAGGGGCGATCACCTACGAGCAGTACTTC.

This clonotype was seen ten or more times. The rearrangement joins TRBV5-1 to TRBJ2-5; 9 bases match TRBD2. V was clipped by 3 bases and J by 0 bases; unmatched bases: 9. This CDR3 contains 17 residues. Per the germline V gene, CDR1 is SGHRS and CDR2 is YFSETQ. This chain's CDR3 is CASSSRLAGTYQETQYF. The CDR3 DNA is TGCGCCAGCAGCTCGCGTCTAGCGGGGACGTACCAAGAGACCCAGTACTTC.

The sample holds a few counts of this clonotype. The rearrangement uses TRBV29-1 and TRBJ2-6, with 9 positions matching TRBD2. Germline assignment: CDR1 SQVTM and CDR2 ANQGSEA. This CDR3 is 16 amino acids long. Trimming took 2 bases from V and 0 from J; bases not matched to a gene: 2. The CDR3 DNA reads TGCAGCGTTGAAAAGCGGGGGGCCTCTGGGGCCAACGTCCTGACTTTC. Protein product: CSVEKRGASGANVLTF.

V gene TRBV6-5 combines with J gene TRBJ1-2; no clear D gene. Germline CDR1 is MNHEY and CDR2 is SVGAGI. The CDR3 sequence is 15 residues long. Trimming shortened V by 2 bases and J by 4 bases, and 14 bases separated the two germline ends. The DNA of the CDR3 is TGTGCCAGCAGTTACAAGTGGACGGACCCCTATGGCTACACCTTC. This sequence encodes CASSYKWTDPYGYTF.

This chain connects TRBV2 to TRBJ2-7, with D unresolved. There are 13 residues in the CDR3. Germline V gene sequence: CDR1 SNHLY, CDR2 FYNNEI. V was clipped by 7 bases and J by 1 base, with 11 bases between them. CDR3 DNA: TGTGCCAGCATTCCCCAAGAATCCTACGAGCAGTACTTC. It yields the protein CASIPQESYEQYF.

The chain links TRBV11-3 to TRBJ1-1; D unclear. Germline V gene sequence: CDR1 SGHNT, CDR2 YENEEA. The ends were cut back, 5 bases at V and 0 bases at J, with 10 bases in the middle. The CDR3 has 14 amino acids. The CDR3 nucleotides read TGTGCCAGCAGCAGGAGGACCTTGAACACTGAAGCTTTCTTT. The encoded protein is CASSRRTLNTEAFF.

This clonotype was recorded many times. V and J are TRBV5-1 and TRBJ2-2; D is ambiguous. Trimming took off 4 bases at V and 2 bases at J, with 9 bases between the two ends. This CDR3 has 14 residues. The germline gives CDR1 SGHRS, CDR2 YFSETQ. CDR3 in amino acids: CASSLPSNTGELFF. The CDR3 region has the DNA TGCGCCAGCAGCCTCCCATCTAACACCGGGGAGCTGTTTTTT.

This clonotype was seen many times. This chain links TRBV9 with TRBJ2-2; D ambiguous. Germline V gene lookup returns CDR1 SGDLS and CDR2 YYNGEE. This CDR3 spans 13 amino acids. V lost 0 bases, J lost 4 bases, and 4 bases lay in between. The CDR3 DNA sequence: TGTGCCAGCAGCGTAGGTGGCACCGGGGAGCTGTTTTTT. Its translation: CASSVGGTGELFF.

This clonotype was seen more than once but under ten times. The CDR3 reads CASIDGNSPLHF. The CDR3 region has the DNA TGTGCCAGCATCGACGGGAATTCACCCCTCCACTTT. This chain connects TRBV6-1 to TRBJ1-6; D gene unclear. Trimming pared 7 bases from V and 7 bases from J, leaving 8 bases between. CDR3 size: 12 residues. Germline V gene data show CDR1 as MNHNS and CDR2 as SASEGT.

This clonotype turned up a few times. V and J are TRBV9 and TRBJ2-7; D is unresolved. CDR3 length: 15 residues. The germline V gene encodes CDR1 SGDLS and CDR2 YYNGEE. V was clipped by 0 bases and J by 4 bases, with 14 bases between them. DNA for the CDR3: TGTGCCAGCAGCGTAGGGGCCGCTGTTTCGTACGAGCAGTACTTC. Its protein is CASSVGAAVSYEQYF.

The genes are TRBV7-2 and TRBJ1-1; 7 bases are a match to TRBD1. CDR3 size: 16 residues. Germline V lookup: CDR1 SGHTA, CDR2 FQGNSA. V dropped 5 bases and J dropped 1; count of bases not matched to a gene: 10. The CDR3: CASSTRGSTGNTEAFF. The CDR3 DNA follows: TGTGCCAGCAGCACCAGGGGGTCGACGGGGAACACTGAAGCTTTCTTT.

This chain uses TRBV15 with TRBJ1-4, with D hard to call. The CDR3 covers 17 residues. The germline V and J ends were trimmed by 0 bases and 0 bases, with 11 bases remaining between them. Looked up from germline, CDR1 is LNHNV and CDR2 is YYDKDF (reference sequence). The CDR3 loop is CATSREEEISTNEKLFF. The CDR3 DNA is TGTGCCACCAGCAGAGAGGAAGAGATATCAACTAATGAAAAACTGTTTTTT.

This clonotype was detected only a few times. The J gene is TRBJ1-5, the V gene TRBV6-1; D call uncertain. This CDR3 region has 16 residues. The V gene's germline CDR1 is MNHNS and CDR2 SASEGT. V shed 5 bases and J shed 1 base, with 15 bases lying between them. The DNA of the CDR3 is TGTGCCAGCAGTCCTTGGGCAGCCGTAAGCAATCAGCCCCAGCATTTT. Its protein product is CASSPWAAVSNQPQHF.

The V call is TRBV12-3 or TRBV12-4, the J call TRBJ1-4; D uncertain. The CDR3 covers 16 residues. V was pared by 2 bases and J by 0 bases, with 10 bases between. The CDR3, as DNA: TGTGCCAGCAGTTTATGGCAGTCTGCAACTAATGAAAAACTGTTTTTT. Translation: CASSLWQSATNEKLFF.

V and J are TRBV12-3 or TRBV12-4 and TRBJ1-2, with TRBD1 matching 7 bases. There are 13 residues in the CDR3. V lost 8 bases to trimming and J lost 13 bases; unmatched junction nucleotides: 16. The CDR3 reads CASAESGLTGFTF. The CDR3 DNA sequence: TGTGCCAGCGCCGAGTCCGGCCTGACAGGGTTCACCTTC.

Turning to this clonotype: The junction differs from germline at one of its ends, possibly a read error. V is TRBV6-5 and J is TRBJ1-4; D unresolved. This CDR3 has 15 amino acids. From germline, CDR1 is MNHEY and CDR2 SVGAGI. The CDR3 spells CASSYLTATNEKLFF. CDR3 DNA sequence: TGTGCTAGCAGTTACTTGACCGCAACTAATGAAAAACTGTTTTTT.

This clonotype was observed a handful of times. The rearrangement links TRBV4-2 to TRBJ2-2; D may match TRBD1 or TRBD2 (6 bases each). CDR3 size: 17 residues. Germline assignment: CDR1 LGHNA and CDR2 YNFKEQ. V lost 1 base to trimming and J lost 3 bases, with 15 bases between them. As DNA, the CDR3 is TGTGCCAGCAGCCAAGTCCCGGGGGCTCTAGACACCGGGGAGCTGTTTTTT. This gives the protein CASSQVPGALDTGELFF.

The chain links TRBV4-1 to TRBJ2-1; D call uncertain. Germline CDR1 reads MGHRA; CDR2 reads YSYEKL. The CDR3 consists of 15 residues. V was trimmed by 4 bases and J by 8 bases, leaving 18 bases between them. DNA of the CDR3: TGCGCCAGCAGCCTTGTCCCGGATAGGGCCGATGAGCAGTTCTTC. It encodes CASSLVPDRADEQFF.